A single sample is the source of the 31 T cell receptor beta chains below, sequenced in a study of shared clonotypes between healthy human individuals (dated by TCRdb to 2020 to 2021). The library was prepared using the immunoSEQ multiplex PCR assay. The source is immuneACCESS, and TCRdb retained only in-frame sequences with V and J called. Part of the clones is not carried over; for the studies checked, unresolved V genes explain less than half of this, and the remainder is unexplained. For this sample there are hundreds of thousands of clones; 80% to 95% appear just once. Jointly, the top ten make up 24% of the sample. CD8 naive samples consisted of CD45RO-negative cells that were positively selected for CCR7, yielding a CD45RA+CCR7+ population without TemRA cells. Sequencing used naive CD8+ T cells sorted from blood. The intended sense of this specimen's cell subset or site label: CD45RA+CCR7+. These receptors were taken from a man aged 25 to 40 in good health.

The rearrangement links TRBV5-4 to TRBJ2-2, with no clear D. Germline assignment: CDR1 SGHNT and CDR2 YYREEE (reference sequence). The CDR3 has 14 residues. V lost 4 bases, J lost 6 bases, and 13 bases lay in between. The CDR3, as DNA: TGTGCCAGCAGCCCCGGCGCTGGCGCCGGGGAGCTGTTTTTT. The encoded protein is CASSPGAGAGELFF.

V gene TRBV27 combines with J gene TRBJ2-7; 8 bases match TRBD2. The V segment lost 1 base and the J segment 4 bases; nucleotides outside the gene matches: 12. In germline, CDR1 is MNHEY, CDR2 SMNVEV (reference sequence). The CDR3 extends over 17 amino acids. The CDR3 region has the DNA TGTGCCAGCAGTTTATGGTCGGTGACGGGAGGGCCGTACGAGCAGTACTTC. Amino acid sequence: CASSLWSVTGGPYEQYF.

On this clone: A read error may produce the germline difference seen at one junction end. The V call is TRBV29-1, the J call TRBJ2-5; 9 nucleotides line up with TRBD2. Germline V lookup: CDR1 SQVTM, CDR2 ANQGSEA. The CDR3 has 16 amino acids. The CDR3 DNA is TGCAGCGTCGAAGGGCCGGCTAGCGGGAACCAAGAGACCCAGTACTTC. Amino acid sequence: CSVEGPASGNQETQYF.

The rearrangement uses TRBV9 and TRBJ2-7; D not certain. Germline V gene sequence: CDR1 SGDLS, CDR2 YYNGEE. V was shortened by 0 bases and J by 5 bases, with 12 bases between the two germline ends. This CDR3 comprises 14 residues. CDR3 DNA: TGTGCCAGCAGCGTAGCCTCCCGGGTGGACGAGCAGTACTTC. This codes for CASSVASRVDEQYF.

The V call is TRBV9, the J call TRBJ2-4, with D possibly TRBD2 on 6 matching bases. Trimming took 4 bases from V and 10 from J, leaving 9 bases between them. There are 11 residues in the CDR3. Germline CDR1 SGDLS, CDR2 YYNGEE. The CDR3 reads CASSPGGIQYF. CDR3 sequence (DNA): TGTGCCAGCAGCCCCGGGGGTATTCAGTACTTC.

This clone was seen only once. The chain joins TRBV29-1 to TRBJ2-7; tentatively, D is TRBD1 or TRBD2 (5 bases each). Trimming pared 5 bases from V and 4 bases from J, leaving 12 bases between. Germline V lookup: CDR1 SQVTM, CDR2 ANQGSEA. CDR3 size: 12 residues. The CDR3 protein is CSVRGRRYEQYF. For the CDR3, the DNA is TGCAGCGTTCGGGGCCGGAGATACGAGCAGTACTTC.

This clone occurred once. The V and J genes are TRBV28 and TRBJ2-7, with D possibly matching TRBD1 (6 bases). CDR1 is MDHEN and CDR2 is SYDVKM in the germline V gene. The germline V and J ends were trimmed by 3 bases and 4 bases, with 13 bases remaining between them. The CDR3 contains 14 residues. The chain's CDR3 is CASSLSWGPYEQYF. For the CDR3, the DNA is TGTGCCAGCAGTTTGAGTTGGGGGCCATACGAGCAGTACTTC.

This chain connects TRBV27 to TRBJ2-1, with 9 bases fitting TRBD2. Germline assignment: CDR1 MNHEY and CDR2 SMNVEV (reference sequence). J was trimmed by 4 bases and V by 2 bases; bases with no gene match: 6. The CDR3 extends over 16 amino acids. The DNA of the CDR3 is TGTGCCAGCAGTTTAGTGGCGCTAGCGGGATACAATGAGCAGTTCTTC. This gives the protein CASSLVALAGYNEQFF.

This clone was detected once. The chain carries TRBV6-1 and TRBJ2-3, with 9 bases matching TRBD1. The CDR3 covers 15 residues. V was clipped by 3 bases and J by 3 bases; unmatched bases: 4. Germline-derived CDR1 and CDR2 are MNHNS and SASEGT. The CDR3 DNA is TGTGCCAGCAGTGAGGGGACAGGGACAACAGATACGCAGTATTTT. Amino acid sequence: CASSEGTGTTDTQYF.

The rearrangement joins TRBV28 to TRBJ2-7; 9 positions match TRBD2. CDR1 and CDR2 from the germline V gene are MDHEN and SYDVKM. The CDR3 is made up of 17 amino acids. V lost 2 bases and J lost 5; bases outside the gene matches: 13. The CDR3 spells CASSLGGAGGRANEQYF. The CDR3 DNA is TGTGCCAGCAGTTTAGGGGGAGCGGGCGGGAGGGCCAACGAGCAGTACTTC.

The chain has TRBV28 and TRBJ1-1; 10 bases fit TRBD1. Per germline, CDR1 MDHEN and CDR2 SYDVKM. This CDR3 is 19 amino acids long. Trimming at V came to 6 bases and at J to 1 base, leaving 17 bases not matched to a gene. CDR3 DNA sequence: TGTGCCAGCAGGTTTTCGGCGGGACAGGGGAGGGAGACGAACACTGAAGCTTTCTTT. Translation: CASRFSAGQGRETNTEAFF.

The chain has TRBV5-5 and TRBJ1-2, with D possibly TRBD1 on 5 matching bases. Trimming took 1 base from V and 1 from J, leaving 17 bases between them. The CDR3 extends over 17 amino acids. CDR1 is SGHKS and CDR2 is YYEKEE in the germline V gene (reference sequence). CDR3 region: CASSLTSWDRVNYGYTF. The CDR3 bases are TGTGCCAGCAGCTTGACATCATGGGACCGCGTTAACTATGGCTACACCTTC.

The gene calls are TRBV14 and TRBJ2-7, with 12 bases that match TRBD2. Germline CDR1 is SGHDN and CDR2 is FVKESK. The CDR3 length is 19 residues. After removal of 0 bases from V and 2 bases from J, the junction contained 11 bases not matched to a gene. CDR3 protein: CASSQDQGTSGSLPYEQYF. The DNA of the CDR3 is TGTGCCAGCAGCCAAGATCAAGGGACTAGCGGGTCCCTACCCTACGAGCAGTACTTC.

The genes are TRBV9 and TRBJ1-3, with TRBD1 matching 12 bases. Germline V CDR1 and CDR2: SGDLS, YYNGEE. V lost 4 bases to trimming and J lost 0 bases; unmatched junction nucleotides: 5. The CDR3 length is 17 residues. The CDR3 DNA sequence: TGTGCCAGCAGCCCCGGGACAGGGGGCGTCTCTGGAAACACCATATATTTT. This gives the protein CASSPGTGGVSGNTIYF.

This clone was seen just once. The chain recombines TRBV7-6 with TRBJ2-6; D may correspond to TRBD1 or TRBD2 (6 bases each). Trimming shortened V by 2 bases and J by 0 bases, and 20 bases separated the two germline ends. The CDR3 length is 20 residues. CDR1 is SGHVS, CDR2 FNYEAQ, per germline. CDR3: CASSLTPKGGGGSGANVLTF. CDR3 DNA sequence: TGTGCCAGCAGCTTAACCCCAAAGGGGGGTGGGGGCTCTGGGGCCAACGTCCTGACTTTC.

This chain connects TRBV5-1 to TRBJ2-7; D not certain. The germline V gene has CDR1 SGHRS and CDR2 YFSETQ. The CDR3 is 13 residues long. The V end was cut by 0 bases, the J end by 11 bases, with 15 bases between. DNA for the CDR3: TGCGCCAGCAGCTTGGGTCTTAGTCCTGATGAGTACTTC. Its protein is CASSLGLSPDEYF.

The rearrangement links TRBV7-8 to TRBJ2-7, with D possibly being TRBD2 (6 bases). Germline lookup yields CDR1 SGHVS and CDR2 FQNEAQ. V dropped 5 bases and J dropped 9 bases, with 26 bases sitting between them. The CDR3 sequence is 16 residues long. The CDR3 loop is CASSQGGRPGPFGQYF. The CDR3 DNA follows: TGTGCCAGCAGCCAAGGAGGGCGGCCAGGACCCTTCGGGCAGTACTTC.

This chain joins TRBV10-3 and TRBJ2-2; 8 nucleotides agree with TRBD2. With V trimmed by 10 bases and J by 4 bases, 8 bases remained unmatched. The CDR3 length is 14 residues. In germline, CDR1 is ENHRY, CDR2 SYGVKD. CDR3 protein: CATSPSGSTGELFF. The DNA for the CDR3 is TGTGCCACCTCCCCTAGCGGGTCCACCGGGGAGCTGTTTTTT.

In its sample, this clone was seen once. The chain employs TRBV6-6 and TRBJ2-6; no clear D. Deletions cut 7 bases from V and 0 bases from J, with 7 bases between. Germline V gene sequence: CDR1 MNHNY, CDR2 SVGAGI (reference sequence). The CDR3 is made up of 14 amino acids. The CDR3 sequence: CASIYYSGANVLTF. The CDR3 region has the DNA TGTGCCAGCATTTATTACTCTGGGGCCAACGTCCTGACTTTC.

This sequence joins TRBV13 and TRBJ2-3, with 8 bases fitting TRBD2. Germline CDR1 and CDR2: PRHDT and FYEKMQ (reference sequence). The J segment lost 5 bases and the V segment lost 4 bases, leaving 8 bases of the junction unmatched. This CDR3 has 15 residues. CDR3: CASSSLLAELDTQYF. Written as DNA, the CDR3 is TGTGCCAGCAGCTCTTTACTAGCGGAACTAGATACGCAGTATTTT.

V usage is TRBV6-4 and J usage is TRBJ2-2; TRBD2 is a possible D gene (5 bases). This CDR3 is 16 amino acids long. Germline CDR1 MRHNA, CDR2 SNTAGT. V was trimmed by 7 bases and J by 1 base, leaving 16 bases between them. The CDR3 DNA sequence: TGTGCCAGCATGGAGGCCCAGACTTGGAACACCGGGGAGCTGTTTTTT. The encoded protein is CASMEAQTWNTGELFF.

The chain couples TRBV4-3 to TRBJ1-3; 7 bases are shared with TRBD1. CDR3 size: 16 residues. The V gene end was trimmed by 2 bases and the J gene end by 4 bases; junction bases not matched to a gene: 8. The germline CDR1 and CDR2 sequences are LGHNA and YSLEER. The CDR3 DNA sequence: TGCGCCAGCAGCCAAATGGACAGGCCTTTCGGAAACACCATATATTTT. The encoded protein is CASSQMDRPFGNTIYF.

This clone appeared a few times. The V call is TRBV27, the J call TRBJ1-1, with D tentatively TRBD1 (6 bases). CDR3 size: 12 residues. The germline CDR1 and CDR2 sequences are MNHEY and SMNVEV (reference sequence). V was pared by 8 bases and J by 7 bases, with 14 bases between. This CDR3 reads CASRTGQFEAFF. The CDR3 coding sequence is TGTGCCAGCCGTACAGGACAGTTTGAAGCTTTCTTT.

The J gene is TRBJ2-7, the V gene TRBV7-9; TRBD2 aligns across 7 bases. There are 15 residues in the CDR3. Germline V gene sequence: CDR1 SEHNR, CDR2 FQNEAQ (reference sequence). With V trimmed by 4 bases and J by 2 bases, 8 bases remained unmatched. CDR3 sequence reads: CASSSLGTNTYEQYF. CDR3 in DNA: TGTGCCAGCAGCTCTCTAGGGACTAACACCTACGAGCAGTACTTC.

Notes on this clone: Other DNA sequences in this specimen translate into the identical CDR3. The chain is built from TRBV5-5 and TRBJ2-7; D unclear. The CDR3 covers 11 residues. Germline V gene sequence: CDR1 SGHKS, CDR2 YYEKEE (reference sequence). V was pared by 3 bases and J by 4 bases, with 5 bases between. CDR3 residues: CASSSTYEQYF. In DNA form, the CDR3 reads TGTGCCAGCAGCTCCACATACGAGCAGTACTTC.

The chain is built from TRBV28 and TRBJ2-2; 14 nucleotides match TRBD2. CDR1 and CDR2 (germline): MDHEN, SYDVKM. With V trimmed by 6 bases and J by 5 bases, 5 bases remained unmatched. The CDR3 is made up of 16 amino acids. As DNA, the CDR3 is TGTGCCAGCAGGGGACTAGCGGGGGATATTACCGGGGAGCTGTTTTTT. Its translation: CASRGLAGDITGELFF. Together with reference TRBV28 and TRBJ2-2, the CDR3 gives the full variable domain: DVKVTQSSRYLVKRTGEKVFLECVQDMDHENMFWYRQDPGLGLRLIYFSYDVKMKEKGDIPEGYSVSREKKERFSLILESASTNQTSMYLCASRGLAGDITGELFFGEGSRLTVL.

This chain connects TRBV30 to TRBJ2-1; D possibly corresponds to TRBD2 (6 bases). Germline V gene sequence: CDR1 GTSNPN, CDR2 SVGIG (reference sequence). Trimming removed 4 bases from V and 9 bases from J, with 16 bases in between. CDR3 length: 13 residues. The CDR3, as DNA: TGTGCCTGGACGACTAGGCCCCTCGGTGAGCAGTTCTTC. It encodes CAWTTRPLGEQFF. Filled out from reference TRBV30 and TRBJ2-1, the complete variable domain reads SQTIHQWPATLVQPVGSPLSLECTVEGTSNPNLYWYRQAAGRGLQLLFYSVGIGQISSEVPQNLSASRPQDRQFILSSKKLLLSDSGFYLCAWTTRPLGEQFFGPGTRLTVL.

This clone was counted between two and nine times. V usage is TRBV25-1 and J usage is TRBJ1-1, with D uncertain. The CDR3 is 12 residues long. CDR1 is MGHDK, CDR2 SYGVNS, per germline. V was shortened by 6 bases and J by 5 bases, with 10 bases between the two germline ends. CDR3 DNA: TGTGCCAGCAGCAGTGAACAGACTGAAGCTTTCTTT. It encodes CASSSEQTEAFF.

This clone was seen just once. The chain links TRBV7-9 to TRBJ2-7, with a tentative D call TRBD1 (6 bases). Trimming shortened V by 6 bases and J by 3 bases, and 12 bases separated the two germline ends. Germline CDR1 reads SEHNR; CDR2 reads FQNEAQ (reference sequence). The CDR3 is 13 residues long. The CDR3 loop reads CASRSTGIYEQYF. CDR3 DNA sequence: TGTGCCAGCAGATCTACAGGGATCTACGAGCAGTACTTC.

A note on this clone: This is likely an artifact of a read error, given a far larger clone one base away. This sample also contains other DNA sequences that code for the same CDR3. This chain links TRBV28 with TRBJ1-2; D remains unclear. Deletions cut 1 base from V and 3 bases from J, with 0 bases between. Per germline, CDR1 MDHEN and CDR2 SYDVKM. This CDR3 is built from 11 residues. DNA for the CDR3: TGTGCCAGCAGTTTATACTATGGCTACACCTTC. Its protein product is CASSLYYGYTF.

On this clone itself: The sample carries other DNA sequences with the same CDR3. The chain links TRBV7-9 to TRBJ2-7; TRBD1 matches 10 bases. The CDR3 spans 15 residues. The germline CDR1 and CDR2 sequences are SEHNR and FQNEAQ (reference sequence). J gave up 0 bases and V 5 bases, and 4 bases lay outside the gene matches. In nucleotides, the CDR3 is TGTGCCAGCAGCCTGGGGACAGGGGTCTCCTACGAGCAGTACTTC. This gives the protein CASSLGTGVSYEQYF.